This T cell receptor (beta chain) was documented in a study of blood T cell repertoires in COVID-19. In the study overall: PBMCs, B-cell-depleted T cells, or T cells were the source of the cDNA or gDNA that made up the material.

Germline-derived CDR1 and CDR2 are SGHRS and YFSETQ. There are 14 residues in the CDR3. V was shortened by 3 bases and J by 2 bases, with 12 bases between the two germline ends. Per the authors' pipeline: Quantification of nucleated cells was approximated via reference gene primer amplification. Profiling relied on immunoSEQ multiplex PCR, and the TCRdb table lists in-frame clones only, not all of them. D and trimming were read from the DNA, whereas the V and J calls and clone size are those reported in that table. The table includes about 190,000 clones, approximately 84% detected once. Sequencing was carried out using peripheral blood. The J gene is TRBJ2-7, the V gene TRBV5-1, with D possibly TRBD1 on 6 matching bases. This TCR was sampled from an older woman with active or convalescent COVID-19. This CDR3 reads CASSSTGNPYEQYF. DNA of the CDR3: TGCGCCAGCAGCTCTACAGGGAATCCCTACGAGCAGTACTTC.